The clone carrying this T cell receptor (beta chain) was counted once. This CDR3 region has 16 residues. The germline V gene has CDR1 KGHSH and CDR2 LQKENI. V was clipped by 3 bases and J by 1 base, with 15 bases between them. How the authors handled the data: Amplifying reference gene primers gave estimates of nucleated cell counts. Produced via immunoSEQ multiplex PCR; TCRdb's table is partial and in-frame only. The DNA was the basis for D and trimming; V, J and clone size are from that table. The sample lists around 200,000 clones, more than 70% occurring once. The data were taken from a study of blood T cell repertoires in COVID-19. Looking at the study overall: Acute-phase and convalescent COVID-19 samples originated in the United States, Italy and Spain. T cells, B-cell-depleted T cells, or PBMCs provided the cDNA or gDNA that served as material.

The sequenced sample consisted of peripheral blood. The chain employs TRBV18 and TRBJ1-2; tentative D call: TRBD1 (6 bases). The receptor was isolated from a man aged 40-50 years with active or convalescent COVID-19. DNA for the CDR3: TGTGCCAGCTCACCCTATAGACAGGCGATTAACTATGGCTACACCTTC. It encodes CASSPYRQAINYGYTF.